The 8 T cell receptor beta chains in this list originate from one sample, sequenced in a study of T cell repertoires in cytomegalovirus infection. TCRdb passed the reads through MiXCR, listing each CDR3 protein once. Of 600,000 to 800,000 distinct CDR3 sequences in the sample, 24% were seen once. Material for sequencing was CD8+ T cells from PBMCs. These receptors all stem from a human donor in good health (CMV status not recorded). Some clones in this sample may be carry-over from other donors' samples.

The rearrangement uses TRBV7-3 and TRBJ2-1; D gene unclear. Germline-derived CDR1 and CDR2 are SGHTA and FQGTGA. The CDR3 has 14 amino acids. V shed 5 bases and J shed 5 bases, with 13 bases lying between them. CDR3 residues: CASSLPGLHNEQFF. In DNA form, the CDR3 reads TGTGCCAGCAGCCTCCCCGGGCTCCACAATGAGCAGTTCTTC.

J is TRBJ2-2 and V is TRBV6-1; no definite D call. The CDR3 totals 12 residues. CDR1 and CDR2 from the germline V gene are MNHNS and SASEGT. Trimming pared 3 bases from V and 6 bases from J, leaving 5 bases between. CDR3 protein: CASSDSAGELFF. DNA of the CDR3: TGTGCCAGCAGTGACTCTGCCGGGGAGCTGTTTTTT.

V usage is TRBV20-1 and J usage is TRBJ2-3; TRBD2 aligns across 9 bases. J lost 2 bases, V lost 0 bases, and 9 bases had no gene match. Germline CDR1 and CDR2: DFQATT and SNEGSKA (reference sequence). This CDR3 comprises 17 residues. The CDR3 region is CSAREAGGLILTDTQYF. The CDR3 DNA is TGCAGTGCTAGAGAGGCGGGGGGGCTTATACTCACAGATACGCAGTATTTT.

This clonotype was seen a handful of times. The chain joins TRBV7-9 to TRBJ2-2, with 8 nucleotides matching TRBD1. V lost 5 bases, J lost 5 bases, and 7 bases stayed unmatched. CDR1 SEHNR and CDR2 FQNEAQ come from the germline V gene (reference sequence). CDR3 length equals 15 residues. The CDR3 nucleotides are TGTGCCAGCAGCACCCGGACAGGGCGGACCGGGGAGCTGTTTTTT. Residues: CASSTRTGRTGELFF. The full variable domain, its missing parts supplied by reference TRBV7-9 and TRBJ2-2, is DTGVSQNPRHKITKRGQNVTFRCDPISEHNRLYWYRQTLGQGPEFLTYFQNEAQLEKSRLLSDRFSAERPKGSFSTLEIQRTEQGDSAMYLCASSTRTGRTGELFFGEGSRLTVL.

In its sample, this clonotype was seen a few times. This chain links TRBV2 with TRBJ2-3; 10 bases are shared with TRBD2. Germline trimming cut 11 bases from V and 8 bases from J; bases unmatched to any gene: 10. The CDR3 loop spans 13 amino acids. Per the germline V gene, CDR1 is SNHLY and CDR2 is FYNNEI. The CDR3 DNA follows: TGTGCCGGGCTCCTAGCGGGGGATGGTACGCAGTATTTT. Protein sequence: CAGLLAGDGTQYF.

There are a few counts of this clonotype. V and J are TRBV14 and TRBJ2-3; D is unclear. From germline, CDR1 is SGHDN and CDR2 FVKESK. V dropped 2 bases and J dropped 0 bases, with 9 bases sitting between them. This CDR3 has 15 amino acids. The CDR3 DNA is TGTGCCAGCAGCCAATGGGTCACTAGCACAGATACGCAGTATTTT. Translation gives CASSQWVTSTDTQYF.

The chain has TRBV6-1 and TRBJ1-1, with D unclear. CDR3 length equals 14 residues. From germline, CDR1 is MNHNS and CDR2 SASEGT. Trimming left V 5 bases short and J 1 base short, with 11 bases between. CDR3 DNA sequence: TGTGCCAGCAGTTACGAAAGGAGGAACACTGAAGCTTTCTTT. It specifies CASSYERRNTEAFF.

There are a few counts of this clonotype. The chain is built from TRBV28 and TRBJ1-4; D may be TRBD1 (6 bases). V was shortened by 3 bases and J by 6 bases, with 11 bases between the two germline ends. CDR1 MDHEN and CDR2 SYDVKM come from the germline V gene. The CDR3 has 14 amino acids. CDR3 protein: CASSFPGADEKLFF. The DNA for the CDR3 is TGTGCCAGCAGTTTTCCGGGGGCAGATGAAAAACTGTTTTTT.